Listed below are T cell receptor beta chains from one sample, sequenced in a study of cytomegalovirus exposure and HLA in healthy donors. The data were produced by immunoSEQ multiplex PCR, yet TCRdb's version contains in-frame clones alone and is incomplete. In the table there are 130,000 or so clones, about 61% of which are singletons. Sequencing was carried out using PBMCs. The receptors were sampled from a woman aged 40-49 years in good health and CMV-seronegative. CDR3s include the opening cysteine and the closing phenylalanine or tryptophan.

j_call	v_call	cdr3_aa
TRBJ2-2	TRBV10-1	CASSDGGQTGELFF
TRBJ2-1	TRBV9	CASSDTGNPRNEQFF
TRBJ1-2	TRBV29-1	CSVETGANYGYTF
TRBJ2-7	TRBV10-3	CAISGGLDRGLPYEQYF
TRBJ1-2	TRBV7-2	CASSLRDRRSSYGYTF
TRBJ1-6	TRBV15	CATSTGLMNSPLHF
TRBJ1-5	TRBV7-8	CASSLDRVNQPQHF
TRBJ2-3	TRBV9	CASSVTAGSTDTQYF
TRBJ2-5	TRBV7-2	CASSLVWDRKGETQYF
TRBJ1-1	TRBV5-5	CASSHRGGPVGTEAFF
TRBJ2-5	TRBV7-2	CASSLAGGTRETQYF